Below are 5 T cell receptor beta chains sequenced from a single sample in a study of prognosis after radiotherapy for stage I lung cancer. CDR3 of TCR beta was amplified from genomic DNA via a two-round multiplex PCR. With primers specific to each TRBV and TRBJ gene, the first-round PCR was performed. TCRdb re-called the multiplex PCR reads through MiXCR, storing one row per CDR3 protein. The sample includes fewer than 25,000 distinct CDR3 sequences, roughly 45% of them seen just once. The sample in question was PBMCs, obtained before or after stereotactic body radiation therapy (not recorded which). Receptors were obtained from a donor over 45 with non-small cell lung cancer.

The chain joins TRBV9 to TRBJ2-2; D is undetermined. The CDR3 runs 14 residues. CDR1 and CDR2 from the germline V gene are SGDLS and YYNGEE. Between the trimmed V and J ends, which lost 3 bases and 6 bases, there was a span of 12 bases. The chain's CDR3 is CASSAVECAGELFF. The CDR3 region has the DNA TGTGCCAGCAGCGCAGTGGAGTGCGCCGGGGAGCTGTTTTTT.

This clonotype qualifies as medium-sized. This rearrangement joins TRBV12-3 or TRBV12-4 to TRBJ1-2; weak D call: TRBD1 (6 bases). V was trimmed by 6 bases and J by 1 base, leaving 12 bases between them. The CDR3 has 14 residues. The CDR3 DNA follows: TGTGCCAGCAGCCCTGGACAGCGTAACTATGGCTACACCTTC. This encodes CASSPGQRNYGYTF.

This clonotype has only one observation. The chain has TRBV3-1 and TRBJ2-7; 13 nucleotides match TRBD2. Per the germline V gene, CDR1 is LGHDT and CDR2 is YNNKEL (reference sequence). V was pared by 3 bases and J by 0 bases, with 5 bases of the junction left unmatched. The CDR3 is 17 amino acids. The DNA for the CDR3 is TGTGCCAGCAGCCAGGTGACTAGCGGGAGGAGCTCCTACGAGCAGTACTTC. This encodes CASSQVTSGRSSYEQYF.

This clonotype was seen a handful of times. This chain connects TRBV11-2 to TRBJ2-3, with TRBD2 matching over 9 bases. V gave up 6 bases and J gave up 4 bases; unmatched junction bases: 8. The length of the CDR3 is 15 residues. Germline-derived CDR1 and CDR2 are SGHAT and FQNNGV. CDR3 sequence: CASSSAGGRADTQYF. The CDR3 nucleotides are TGTGCCAGCAGTTCGGCGGGAGGGCGAGCAGATACGCAGTATTTT. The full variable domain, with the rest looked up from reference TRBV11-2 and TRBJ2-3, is EAGVAQSPRYKIIEKRQSVAFWCNPISGHATLYWYQQILGQGPKLLIQFQNNGVVDDSQLPKDRFSAERLKGVDSTLKIQPAKLEDSAVYLCASSSAGGRADTQYFGPGTRLTVL.

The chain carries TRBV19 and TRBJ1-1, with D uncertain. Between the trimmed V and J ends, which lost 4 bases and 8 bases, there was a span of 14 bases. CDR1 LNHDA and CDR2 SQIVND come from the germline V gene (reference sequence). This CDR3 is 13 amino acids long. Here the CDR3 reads CASSTGSSTEAFF. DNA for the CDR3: TGTGCCAGTAGTACGGGGTCCTCGACAGAAGCTTTCTTT.